Given below is one TCR beta chain in context. Its target is not known. Data came from immunoSEQ multiplex PCR; TCRdb stores just in-frame clones and leaves some out. The profile shows some 140,000 clones, about 91% of them singletons. These data come from a study of T cell responses to AZD1222 COVID-19 vaccine. For the study at large: Second doses were pooled across both intervals (about 4 or about 12 weeks).

Trimming left V 1 base short and J 5 bases short, with 15 bases between. Germline CDR1 and CDR2: SGHVS and FQNEAQ. The CDR3 has 16 residues. General study findings and limits: Repertoires in all cases were sampled only once the peak T cell response had passed. A rise in Spike-specific TCR breadth and depth followed two AZD1222 doses.

The chain employs TRBV7-8 and TRBJ1-5, with no clear D. Sequencing was performed on peripheral blood, taken on day 0 of AZD1222 vaccination. This TCR was recovered from an adult in good health. DNA for the CDR3: TGTGCCAGCAGCTTAGAGTCGGGCAGCCTCGATCAGCCCCAGCATTTT. It codes for CASSLESGSLDQPQHF.